This T cell receptor beta chain was sequenced for a study of cytomegalovirus exposure and HLA in healthy donors. Primers: 60 Vbeta forward and 13 Jbeta reverse. In the original processing: There were around 77 million unique TCR beta chains by a later count, and about 12 million of them were shared. Some clones are missing from TCRdb's copy, which holds only in-frame ones; the method was immunoSEQ multiplex PCR. D and trimming were read from the DNA, whereas the V and J calls and clone size are those reported in that table. The sample contains about 190,000 clones, roughly 80% of which appear only once. This CDR3 spans 15 amino acids. V was cut by 5 bases and J by 5 bases, with 18 bases left in between. Germline V gene data show CDR1 as SGHTA and CDR2 as FQGNSA. Concerning this clone itself: The antigen is not known.

Study-level results: Among CMV-associated TCR beta chains, most appeared HLA-restricted in a later analysis.

The sequence came from a woman aged 30 to 39 in good health and CMV-seropositive. The V gene is TRBV7-2, the J gene TRBJ1-1; D is unclear. Specimen: PBMCs. This CDR3 reads CASSPSSGFATEAFF. The DNA for the CDR3 is TGTGCCAGCAGCCCCTCTTCCGGGTTTGCTACTGAAGCTTTCTTT.